This T cell receptor (beta chain) was sequenced in a study of CD8 T cells in ankylosing spondylitis. Overall study findings and caveats: Past research had described some motif variants in reactive arthritis synovial fluid and blood. CD8+ cells made up the disease-linked clones, which were relatively rare in peripheral blood. In ankylosing spondylitis patients, matched synovial fluid reportedly showed significant enrichment of disease-linked clones. Seemingly characteristic of ankylosing spondylitis blood was a TCR beta motif consisting of about 8 highly homologous variants.

Concerning this clonotype: What it binds is unknown.

The CDR3 length is 14 residues. V was pared by 6 bases and J by 5 bases, with 9 bases of the junction left unmatched. Germline V CDR1 and CDR2: DFQATT, SNEGSKA (reference sequence). TCR beta libraries were made by quantitative 5'-RACE with molecular barcodes. TCRdb redid the calling of the 5' RACE reads with MiXCR, one entry per CDR3 protein. The sample shows 330,000 or so distinct CDR3 sequences, around 7.6% of them seen only once. The sample consisted of blood, either unsorted or a sorted T cell fraction (not recorded which). The receptor comes from a male donor with ankylosing spondylitis. The J gene is TRBJ2-5, the V gene TRBV20-1; 10 positions agree with TRBD1. The DNA for the CDR3 is TGCAGTGCCACCAGCGGGACAGGGGTGGAGACCCAGTACTTC. Translation gives CSATSGTGVETQYF.